Listed here is a single TCR beta chain. Its target is unknown. This specimen belongs to a study of cytomegalovirus exposure and HLA in healthy donors. Study-wide findings and caveats: The authors considered a cluster of highly shared sequence variants likely to be a sequencing artifact.

V shed 1 base, J shed 4 bases, and the junction held 11 bases outside the gene matches. The CDR3 totals 18 residues. The germline V gene has CDR1 SGHVS and CDR2 FQNEAQ. PCR primers comprised 60 Vbeta and 13 Jbeta primers. The data were produced by immunoSEQ multiplex PCR, yet TCRdb's version contains in-frame clones alone and is incomplete. The sample lists roughly 200,000 clones; 70% to 85% were seen once. The source is a woman aged 25 to 45 in good health and CMV-seropositive. Sequences were obtained from PBMCs. The chain combines TRBV7-8 with TRBJ1-5; 9 positions match TRBD1. The CDR3 here is CASSLEGQGLSFNQPQHF. The DNA of the CDR3 is TGTGCCAGCAGCTTAGAGGGACAGGGACTTTCCTTTAATCAGCCCCAGCATTTT.